This T cell receptor (beta chain) is from a study of beta chain features in type 1 diabetes. The trim removed 5 bases at V and 1 base at J, leaving 4 bases unmatched. The CDR3 is 15 residues long. Germline CDR1 SEHNR, CDR2 FQNEAQ (reference sequence). Study-wide results and caveats: Researchers report that Type 1 diabetes patients had moderately but significantly shorter TCRB CDR3s across all four CD4+ subsets.

Reverse transcription of all isolated RNA meant that expressed TCRB transcripts were sequenced. Repertoires were generated with immunoSEQ multiplex PCR, while TCRdb's copy carries only in-frame clones and drops some. The sample lists more than 300,000 clones; roughly 13% were seen once. CD45RO/CCR7/CD25/CD127/CD95/CD27 staining was used to isolate CD4+ naive, central memory, regulatory and stem cell-like memory cells by sorting. About this clone itself: Its antigen is not identified.

The TCR comes from a man aged 18 to 30 in good health. The chain employs TRBV7-9 and TRBJ2-3, with TRBD2 matching 9 bases. Sequenced material: naive CD4+ T cells from blood. CDR3 in amino acids: CASSRRTSGTDTQYF. Written as DNA, the CDR3 is TGTGCCAGCAGCCGCCGGACTAGCGGCACAGATACGCAGTATTTT.